This T cell receptor (beta chain) was documented in a study of control samples from healthy donors and cancer patients (dated by TCRdb to the early 2020s). Looking up the germline V gene yields CDR1 KGHSH and CDR2 LQKENI. V lost 3 bases and J lost 0 bases, and the count of bases not matched to a germline gene is 20. Its CDR3 holds 22 amino acids, cysteine through phenylalanine. Only the CDR3 DNA is retained, 66 bases long and in frame from the first base. This clone was detected once. It has no known antigen specificity. Qualities for individual bases were not recorded, and no much larger clone is one base off. Libraries were prepared through the immunoSEQ multiplex PCR assay. TCRdb obtained this table from immuneACCESS and retained in-frame rearrangements with V and J assigned. These tables miss some clones; where compared with another copy, unresolved V genes account for less than half of the shortfall, and the remainder is unexplained. Recorded for this sample are 65,000 to 90,000 clones; approximately 94% of them occurred a single time. The ten biggest clones cover over 2.5% of the sample.

Sequencing was done on a sample of blood. The TCR comes from a woman in her thirties in good health. This chain is built from TRBV18 and TRBJ2-6; 7 middle bases align to TRBD1. CDR3 reads: CASSPSTIGQVSILSGANVLTF. The sequence in DNA is TGTGCCAGCTCACCTTCAACTATAGGACAGGTCTCAATTCTCTCTGGGGCCAACGTCCTGACTTTC.